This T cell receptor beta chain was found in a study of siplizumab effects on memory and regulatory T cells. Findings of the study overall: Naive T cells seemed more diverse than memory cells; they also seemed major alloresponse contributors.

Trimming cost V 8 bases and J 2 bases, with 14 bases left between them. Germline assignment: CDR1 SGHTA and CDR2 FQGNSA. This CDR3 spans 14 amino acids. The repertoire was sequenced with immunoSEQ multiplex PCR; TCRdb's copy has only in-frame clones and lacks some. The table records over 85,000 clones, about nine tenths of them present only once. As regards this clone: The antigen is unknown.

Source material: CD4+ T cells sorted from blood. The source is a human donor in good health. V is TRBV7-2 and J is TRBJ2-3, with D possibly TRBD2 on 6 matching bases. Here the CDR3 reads CASGGFSATDTQYF. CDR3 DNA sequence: TGTGCCAGCGGGGGGTTCAGTGCCACAGATACGCAGTATTTT. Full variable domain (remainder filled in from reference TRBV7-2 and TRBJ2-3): GAGVSQSPSNKVTEKGKDVELRCDPISGHTALYWYRQSLGQGLEFLIYFQGNSAPDKSGLPSDRFSAERTGGSVSTLTIQRTQQEDSAVYLCASGGFSATDTQYFGPGTRLTVL.